The 22 T cell receptor beta chains in this list originate from one sample, sequenced in a study of human T cells and chemical hapten exposure (dated by TCRdb to the early 2020s). Total RNA was isolated from unfractionated whole blood collected in Tempus Blood RNA tubes. Library preparation attached unique molecular identifiers to individual cDNA molecules for quantitative, reproducible TCR counting. In-frame beta chains were kept once TCRdb had trimmed the public reads at Q25 with fastp and called clones with MiXCR. Each record represents a unique CDR3 protein, reported with the most common genes and DNA among its rows. The sample data list about 120,000 distinct CDR3 sequences, and about 8.9% of these were observed just once. The leading ten clones occupy approximately 1.5% of the sample. The sequencing input was whole blood. The receptors derive from a human donor in good health. Some clones in this sample may be carry-over from other donors' samples. Donor details come from another sample of the same person, matched by shared clones.

This clonotype was seen at least ten times. The gene calls are TRBV4-3 and TRBJ1-3; TRBD1 agrees at 8 bases. The CDR3 runs 16 residues. Per germline, CDR1 LGHNA and CDR2 YSLEER. Trimming cost V 4 bases and J 0 bases; bases outside gene matches: 5. The CDR3: CASSRSDRVSGNTIYF. The DNA for the CDR3 is TGCGCCAGCAGCCGCTCGGACAGGGTCTCTGGAAACACCATATATTTT.

Written as DNA, the CDR3 is TGTGCCAGCATCCGGACACCGGCCTACAATGAGCAGTTCTTC. It yields the protein CASIRTPAYNEQFF. This sequence joins TRBV11-2 and TRBJ2-1, with D perhaps matching TRBD1 (5 bases). Per the germline V gene, CDR1 is SGHAT and CDR2 is FQNNGV. The V end was cut by 7 bases, the J end by 2 bases, with 12 bases between. The CDR3 has 14 amino acids. Drawing the rest from reference TRBV11-2 and TRBJ2-1, the complete variable domain is EAGVAQSPRYKIIEKRQSVAFWCNPISGHATLYWYQQILGQGPKLLIQFQNNGVVDDSQLPKDRFSAERLKGVDSTLKIQPAKLEDSAVYLCASIRTPAYNEQFFGPGTRLTVL.

The sample holds a few counts of this clonotype. The V and J genes are TRBV12-3 or TRBV12-4 and TRBJ1-5, with 7 bases fitting TRBD1. V gave up 5 bases and J gave up 4 bases; unmatched junction bases: 8. This CDR3 has 15 residues. CDR3 nucleotides: TGTGCCAGCAGTCGACAGGGTGGCGAAAATCAGCCCCAGCATTTT. Translated: CASSRQGGENQPQHF.

This clonotype has at least ten counts. The gene calls are TRBV7-9 and TRBJ1-1; the match to TRBD1 covers 8 bases. This CDR3 region has 14 residues. V was clipped by 5 bases and J by 3 bases; unmatched bases: 5. CDR1 is SEHNR and CDR2 is FQNEAQ in the germline V gene (reference sequence). CDR3: CASSPWTGYTEAFF. CDR3 sequence (DNA): TGTGCCAGCAGCCCTTGGACAGGGTACACTGAAGCTTTCTTT.

This clonotype was observed at least ten times. The V call is TRBV3-1, the J call TRBJ1-1; no reliable D call. CDR3 length: 14 amino acids. V was shortened by 1 base and J by 0 bases, with 6 bases between the two germline ends. Germline V gene sequence: CDR1 LGHDT, CDR2 YNNKEL (reference sequence). The CDR3 nucleotides are TGTGCCAGCAGCCAAGGACCGATGAACACTGAAGCTTTCTTT. Its translation: CASSQGPMNTEAFF.

This clonotype was seen a few times. This sequence joins TRBV2 and TRBJ2-2; 8 nucleotides line up with TRBD1. The CDR3 has 16 residues. V lost 3 bases, J lost 3 bases, and 6 bases stayed unmatched. In germline, CDR1 is SNHLY, CDR2 FYNNEI. CDR3 protein: CASSDGTGGHTGELFF. The CDR3 DNA reads TGTGCCAGCAGTGACGGTACAGGGGGTCACACCGGGGAGCTGTTTTTT.

The V call is TRBV7-8, the J call TRBJ2-7; 9 bases line up with TRBD2. CDR1 is SGHVS, CDR2 FQNEAQ, per germline. The trim removed 1 base at V and 4 bases at J, leaving 8 bases unmatched. The CDR3 runs to 16 residues. The CDR3 nucleotides read TGTGCCAGCAGCTTAGGGGGAGCGGGGGGCCCGTACGAGCAGTACTTC. It translates to CASSLGGAGGPYEQYF.

This clonotype was observed a few times. This chain joins TRBV3-1 and TRBJ1-3; 9 bases match TRBD1. CDR3 length: 18 amino acids. V lost 4 bases to trimming and J lost 0 bases; unmatched junction nucleotides: 10. Per the germline V gene, CDR1 is LGHDT and CDR2 is YNNKEL (reference sequence). The CDR3 spells CASSRSPGTGPSGNTIYF. The CDR3 DNA is TGTGCCAGCAGCCGCAGTCCCGGGACAGGGCCCTCTGGAAACACCATATATTTT.

This clonotype was seen a few times. This chain joins TRBV10-3 and TRBJ2-5, with TRBD2 matching over 9 bases. The junction had 19 bases not matched to a gene; V was cut back by 4 bases and J by 4 bases. Germline V gene lookup returns CDR1 ENHRY and CDR2 SYGVKD. The CDR3 contains 19 residues. The DNA for the CDR3 is TGTGCCATCAGTGTGGCAGAAAGCGGGGGGCCGAACGGGCGAGAGACCCAGTACTTC. It specifies CAISVAESGGPNGRETQYF.

This chain uses TRBV20-1 with TRBJ2-5; TRBD2 might be the D (6 bases). Germline V CDR1 and CDR2: DFQATT, SNEGSKA (reference sequence). Trimming took off 7 bases at V and 4 bases at J, with 10 bases between the two ends. The CDR3 is 11 amino acids. The CDR3 nucleotides are TGCAGTGTAGCGGTTGGAGAGACCCAGTACTTC. This codes for CSVAVGETQYF.

This clonotype was seen repeatedly, ten times or more. The CDR3 DNA follows: TGTGCCAGCAGTGAAGGGCAGGGAGCCTTCAATCAGCCCCAGCATTTT. This gives the protein CASSEGQGAFNQPQHF. The rearrangement joins TRBV2 to TRBJ1-5; D might be TRBD1 (5 bases). The germline V gene has CDR1 SNHLY and CDR2 FYNNEI. The CDR3 totals 16 residues. V shed 1 base and J shed 3 bases, with 13 bases lying between them.

In this sample, this clonotype turned up a few times. The J gene is TRBJ2-7, the V gene TRBV7-9; 7 bases map to TRBD1. Germline CDR1 reads SEHNR; CDR2 reads FQNEAQ (reference sequence). Unmatched junction bases numbered 9, after V lost 6 bases and J lost 1 base. The CDR3 is 15 residues long. Here the CDR3 reads CASSPWDSLSYEQYF. CDR3 sequence (DNA): TGTGCCAGCAGTCCTTGGGACAGCCTTTCCTACGAGCAGTACTTC.

The chain combines TRBV29-1 with TRBJ2-1, with 8 bases lining up with TRBD1. There are 16 residues in the CDR3. The trim removed 6 bases at V and 0 bases at J, leaving 10 bases unmatched. Per the germline V gene, CDR1 is SQVTM and CDR2 is ANQGSEA. The CDR3 DNA sequence: TGCAGCGTCGGGGCGCAGGGGGCCCTCTCCTACAATGAGCAGTTCTTC. The encoded protein is CSVGAQGALSYNEQFF.

This clonotype has more than one count but fewer than ten. The chain links TRBV14 to TRBJ2-1, with TRBD1 matching over 8 bases. V lost 2 bases, J lost 9 bases, and 12 bases stayed unmatched. The CDR3 is 16 amino acids. The germline CDR1 and CDR2 sequences are SGHDN and FVKESK. CDR3 sequence reads: CASSQFLRTGYGEQFF. CDR3 bases: TGTGCCAGCAGCCAATTTCTGAGGACAGGGTACGGTGAGCAGTTCTTC.

This clonotype was counted many times. This rearrangement joins TRBV2 to TRBJ2-2; D is undetermined. Germline V lookup: CDR1 SNHLY, CDR2 FYNNEI. The V and J ends lost 0 bases and 4 bases respectively, with 0 bases between them. CDR3 length: 12 residues. The chain's CDR3 is CASSEATGELFF. The CDR3 coding sequence is TGTGCCAGCAGTGAAGCCACCGGGGAGCTGTTTTTT.

The rearrangement uses TRBV20-1 and TRBJ2-6; D ambiguous. The CDR3 extends over 14 amino acids. The V end lost 4 bases, the J end lost 0 bases, and 7 bases lay between the germline ends. Germline lookup yields CDR1 DFQATT and CDR2 SNEGSKA (reference sequence). The CDR3 nucleotides read TGCAGTGCTATTGACAACTCTGGGGCCAACGTCCTGACTTTC. Its translation is CSAIDNSGANVLTF.

This clonotype was picked up many times. A junction end diverges from the germline sequence, so it may reflect a read error. The chain combines TRBV7-9 with TRBJ2-7, with D possibly TRBD1 on 5 matching bases. This CDR3 has 11 residues. Germline V gene lookup returns CDR1 SEHNR and CDR2 FQNEAQ (reference sequence). CDR3: CASSLEGKKHF. CDR3 nucleotides: TGTGCCAGCAGCTTAGAGGGGAAAAAGCACTTC. Supplemented by reference TRBV7-9 and TRBJ2-7, the full variable domain reads DTGVSQNPRHKITKRGQNVTFRCDPISEHNRLYWYRQTLGQGPEFLTYFQNEAQLEKSRLLSDRFSAERPKGSFSTLEIQRTEQGDSAMYLCASSLEGKKHFGPGTRLTVT.

This clonotype was seen repeatedly, ten times or more. The chain uses TRBV19 and TRBJ1-2, with D perhaps TRBD1 (5 bases). The CDR3 sequence is 13 residues long. Germline values: CDR1 LNHDA, CDR2 SQIVND (reference sequence). The V end lost 7 bases, the J end lost 4 bases, and 13 bases lay between the germline ends. CDR3: CASTPGTVYGYTF. CDR3 bases: TGTGCCAGTACACCCGGGACGGTCTATGGCTACACCTTC.

The V gene is TRBV5-6, the J gene TRBJ2-3; D unclear. V was trimmed by 2 bases and J by 5 bases, leaving 12 bases between them. Germline V gene lookup returns CDR1 SGHDT and CDR2 YYEEEE. The CDR3 covers 14 residues. CDR3 in amino acids: CASSFDKGRDTQYF. As DNA, the CDR3 is TGTGCCAGCAGCTTTGACAAGGGCAGAGATACGCAGTATTTT. The variable domain in full, completed from reference TRBV5-6 and TRBJ2-3, reads DAGVTQSPTHLIKTRGQQVTLRCSPKSGHDTVSWYQQALGQGPQFIFQYYEEEERQRGNFPDRFSGHQFPNYSSELNVNALLLGDSALYLCASSFDKGRDTQYFGPGTRLTVL.

J is TRBJ2-1 and V is TRBV11-2; D is undetermined. In germline, CDR1 is SGHAT, CDR2 FQNNGV. The CDR3 totals 12 residues. Trimming stripped 3 bases from V and 5 bases from J, with 5 bases between. CDR3: CASSFTDNEQFF. The DNA for the CDR3 is TGTGCCAGCAGCTTTACAGACAATGAGCAGTTCTTC.

This clonotype was observed a few times. This rearrangement joins TRBV5-1 to TRBJ2-1; 7 nucleotides align to TRBD1. Trimming cost V 7 bases and J 4 bases; bases outside gene matches: 5. CDR1 and CDR2 (germline): SGHRS, YFSETQ. This CDR3 contains 13 residues. The CDR3 here is CASGDRPYNEQFF. CDR3 nucleotides: TGCGCCAGCGGGGACAGACCTTACAATGAGCAGTTCTTC.

This clonotype has at least ten counts. This chain connects TRBV29-1 to TRBJ1-1; D is undetermined. Trimming removed 4 bases at V and 0 bases at J, with 9 bases between. Germline CDR1 reads SQVTM; CDR2 reads ANQGSEA. The CDR3 length is 13 residues. CDR3 amino acids: CSVAGTMNTEAFF. Written as DNA, the CDR3 is TGCAGCGTTGCGGGAACCATGAACACTGAAGCTTTCTTT.